The T cell receptor beta chain described here comes from a study of molecular identifiers for immune sequencing clone quantification. This clonotype came up many times. TCRdb re-derived calls from the PCR reads in MiXCR, one entry per CDR3 protein. The table includes 7,500 to 10,000 distinct CDR3 sequences, roughly a fifth detected once. The CDR3 contains 16 residues. V gave up 3 bases and J gave up 0 bases, with 13 bases separating them. The V gene's germline CDR1 is MDHEN and CDR2 SYDVKM. The sequencing sample was made of naive CD8+ T cells from blood, with Jurkat cell RNA spiked in. Subset noted: FACS-sorted CD8+CD4-CCR7+CD45RA+ naive T cells. The TCR was taken from a human donor in good health. Some libraries in this study had Jurkat cell RNA spiked in. The rearrangement links TRBV28 to TRBJ2-3; no firm D call. This chain's CDR3 is CASSFPSTFSTDTQYF. Written as DNA, the CDR3 is TGTGCCAGCAGTTTTCCGTCGACATTTAGCACAGATACGCAGTATTTT.